This T cell receptor (beta chain) was obtained from a study of T cells in narcolepsy. About the research overall: Donors had narcolepsy type 1 or type 2, or were healthy controls.

This clone has more than one count but fewer than ten. The antigen remains unidentified. Method: immunoSEQ multiplex PCR; TCRdb's copy keeps in-frame clones and lacks some. The profile shows about 30,000 clones, under 85% of them singletons. General observations from the study: Autoreactive clonotypes reportedly recurred in blood of same and different patients, not controls.

Looked up from germline, CDR1 is MNHEY and CDR2 is SVGAGI. V lost 2 bases to trimming and J lost 4 bases, with 14 bases between them. There are 15 residues in the CDR3. The rearrangement uses TRBV6-5 and TRBJ1-2; weak D call: TRBD1 (6 bases). Sequencing was performed on memory (CD45RA-) CD4+ T cells from blood. The sequence derives from a human donor in good health. CDR3 protein: CASSYGSGALYGYTF. The CDR3 DNA sequence: TGTGCCAGCAGTTACGGTTCGGGGGCCCTCTATGGCTACACCTTC.